The 4 T cell receptor beta chains below all came from one sample that was sequenced in a study of blood T cell repertoires in COVID-19. The repertoire was sequenced with immunoSEQ multiplex PCR; TCRdb's copy has only in-frame clones and lacks some. The sample lists around 300,000 clones, 80% to 95% seen once, with 1% to 1.3% in the top ten. The specimen was PBMCs or T cells enriched from blood (not recorded which). These receptors came from a woman in her 30s who had recovered from COVID-19.

The chain carries TRBV3-1 (or the pseudogene TRBV3-2) and TRBJ2-4; 9 nucleotides line up with TRBD2. V lost 0 bases, J lost 6 bases, and 15 bases stayed unmatched. This CDR3 comprises 19 residues. Germline assignment: CDR1 LGHDT and CDR2 YNNKEL (reference sequence). DNA for the CDR3: TGTGCCAGCAGCCAAGAAAATTTAGCGGGAGAATGGGGTGGAAACATTCAGTACTTC. The encoded protein is CASSQENLAGEWGGNIQYF.

The chain combines TRBV7-6 with TRBJ2-1; 8 bases are shared with TRBD2. The CDR3 sequence is 17 residues long. Per the germline V gene, CDR1 is SGHVS and CDR2 is FNYEAQ. Trimming cost V 2 bases and J 0 bases; bases outside gene matches: 6. The CDR3 loop reads CASSLFPSGSSYNEQFF. The CDR3 DNA follows: TGTGCCAGCAGCTTATTCCCAAGCGGGAGCTCCTACAATGAGCAGTTCTTC.

V gene TRBV19 combines with J gene TRBJ1-4, with unresolved D. There are 12 residues in the CDR3. Germline V lookup: CDR1 LNHDA, CDR2 SQIVND (reference sequence). Trimming pared 3 bases from V and 11 bases from J, leaving 10 bases between. The DNA for the CDR3 is TGTGCCAGTAGTATCGGGCCGGGGAAACTGTTTTTT. Translating gives CASSIGPGKLFF.

The chain has TRBV7-6 and TRBJ2-5, with TRBD2 matching over 10 bases. Germline values: CDR1 SGHVS, CDR2 FNYEAQ. This CDR3 has 15 residues. Trimming at V came to 3 bases and at J to 3 bases, leaving 4 bases not matched to a gene. DNA for the CDR3: TGTGCCAGCAGCTTGGGACTAGCGAAAGAAGAGACCCAGTACTTC. This codes for CASSLGLAKEETQYF. Drawing the rest from reference TRBV7-6 and TRBJ2-5, the complete variable domain is GAGVSQSPRYKVTKRGQDVALRCDPISGHVSLYWYRQALGQGPEFLTYFNYEAQQDKSGLPNDRFSAERPEGSISTLTIQRTEQRDSAMYRCASSLGLAKEETQYFGPGTRLLVL.